One sample yielded the 32 T cell receptor beta chains listed below, sequenced in a study of T-cell memory formation after mild COVID-19. From the 5' RACE reads, TCRdb called clonotypes with MiXCR, one entry per CDR3 protein. The sample holds under 300,000 distinct CDR3 sequences; over 8.5% are singletons and the top ten take more than 20%. The sequencing sample was made of PBMCs or a T cell subset sorted from them (not recorded which). These receptors all come from a man younger than 35 who had mild COVID-19 (a few samples of this study predate the infection). Cell type and time point are not known.

The chain combines TRBV12-5 with TRBJ2-2; D possibly corresponds to TRBD2 (5 bases). The length of the CDR3 is 15 residues. V gave up 2 bases and J gave up 6 bases, with 13 bases separating them. Germline loops: CDR1 LGHNT, CDR2 FRNRAP. The chain's CDR3 is CASGLKTSLPGELFF. In nucleotides, the CDR3 is TGTGCTAGTGGTTTGAAAACTAGTTTACCCGGGGAGCTGTTTTTT.

Many counts were recorded for this clonotype. The J gene is TRBJ2-1, the V gene TRBV5-1; weak D call: TRBD2 (6 bases). CDR3 length equals 16 residues. CDR1 is SGHRS and CDR2 is YFSETQ in the germline V gene. Trimming took 4 bases from V and 5 from J, leaving 19 bases between them. The CDR3 DNA follows: TGCGCCAGCAGCCCGGGTGGGGCGGGGTCCCACAATGAGCAGTTCTTC. Amino acids: CASSPGGAGSHNEQFF.

This clonotype was seen a few times. The chain combines TRBV29-1 with TRBJ2-1; 15 bases map to TRBD2. V lost 1 base and J lost 1; bases outside the gene matches: 2. The CDR3 covers 17 residues. CDR1 and CDR2 (germline): SQVTM, ANQGSEA. The CDR3 DNA sequence: TGCAGCGTTGAAGCGGGACTAGCGGGGGGTTCCTACAATGAGCAGTTCTTC. Amino acids: CSVEAGLAGGSYNEQFF.

This clonotype occurred a few times. V usage is TRBV24-1 and J usage is TRBJ2-5, with D uncertain. The germline CDR1 and CDR2 sequences are KGHDR and SFDVKD. V was clipped by 9 bases and J by 5 bases, with 12 bases between them. This CDR3 region has 12 residues. In DNA form, the CDR3 reads TGTGCCACCCCCCGGTCCGGGGAGACCCAGTACTTC. Translating it yields CATPRSGETQYF.

This clonotype has more than one count but fewer than ten. The V call is TRBV6-2 or TRBV6-3, the J call TRBJ2-7; D is perhaps TRBD1 (5 bases). The CDR3 spans 15 residues. Per the germline V gene, CDR1 is MNHEY and CDR2 is SVGEGT. V was shortened by 6 bases and J by 0 bases, with 15 bases between the two germline ends. For the CDR3, the DNA is TGTGCCAGCAGGGCTCCGCGACAGAGCTCCTACGAGCAGTACTTC. Its protein product is CASRAPRQSSYEQYF.

The chain recombines TRBV7-2 with TRBJ2-3, with D perhaps TRBD1 (6 bases). Germline V gives CDR1 SGHTA, CDR2 FQGNSA. The V gene lost 5 bases and the J gene lost 8 bases, with 20 bases spanning the gap. This CDR3 is built from 15 residues. The CDR3 bases are TGTGCCAGCAGCCGAGACAGGACGGGCGCAGGTACGCAGTATTTT. Its protein is CASSRDRTGAGTQYF.

This clonotype was detected many times. V usage is TRBV6-4 and J usage is TRBJ2-1; 8 bases fit TRBD2. Germline V gives CDR1 MRHNA, CDR2 SNTAGT. V was clipped by 0 bases and J by 2 bases; unmatched bases: 0. The CDR3 is made up of 15 amino acids. CDR3 DNA sequence: TGTGCCAGCAGTGACTCTAGCGGGGCCTACAATGAGCAGTTCTTC. This translates into CASSDSSGAYNEQFF.

This clonotype was seen repeatedly, ten times or more. The CDR3 sequence is CASSLRLAGGSTDTQYF. CDR3 nucleotides: TGTGCCAGCAGCTTACGTCTAGCGGGGGGTAGCACAGATACGCAGTATTTT. The chain carries TRBV7-2 and TRBJ2-3, with 11 positions matching TRBD2. Losses at the gene ends were 2 bases for V and 0 bases for J; bases not matched to a gene: 4. The CDR3 has 17 amino acids. The V gene's germline CDR1 is SGHTA and CDR2 FQGNSA.

This clonotype was counted at least ten times. The V call is TRBV5-1, the J call TRBJ2-5, with D perhaps matching TRBD1 (6 bases). This CDR3 comprises 17 residues. The V gene lost 5 bases and the J gene lost 1 base, with 21 bases spanning the gap. Germline V gene sequence: CDR1 SGHRS, CDR2 YFSETQ. The CDR3 bases are TGCGCCAGCAGTTCTCCCCCCCAGGACAGAGCCCAAGAGACCCAGTACTTC. This translates into CASSSPPQDRAQETQYF.

This clonotype was counted only a few times. J is TRBJ2-1 and V is TRBV7-6, with 9 nucleotides matching TRBD1. Germline V gene data show CDR1 as SGHVS and CDR2 as FNYEAQ. The CDR3 spans 15 residues. The V segment lost 2 bases and the J segment 10 bases; nucleotides outside the gene matches: 9. The CDR3 sequence: CASSLFTGGEGEQFF. In DNA form, the CDR3 reads TGTGCCAGCAGCTTATTCACAGGGGGCGAAGGGGAGCAGTTCTTC.

This clonotype was picked up a small number of times. V and J are TRBV11-1 and TRBJ2-1; D is uncertain. Germline assignment: CDR1 SGHAT and CDR2 FQDESV (reference sequence). V lost 1 base, J lost 3 bases, and 13 bases lay in between. This CDR3 has 16 amino acids. The CDR3 loop reads CASSLGRAPDYNEQFF. CDR3 bases: TGTGCCAGCAGCTTAGGACGAGCGCCCGACTACAATGAGCAGTTCTTC.

This clonotype was counted between two and nine times. Written as DNA, the CDR3 is TGTGCCAGCTCACCTACCCGGGATACGCAGTATTTT. Protein product: CASSPTRDTQYF. The rearrangement joins TRBV18 to TRBJ2-3; D not certain. V was trimmed by 3 bases and J by 6 bases, leaving 7 bases between them. The length of the CDR3 is 12 residues. Per germline, CDR1 KGHSH and CDR2 LQKENI. The full variable domain, its missing parts supplied by reference TRBV18 and TRBJ2-3, is NAGVMQNPRHLVRRRGQEARLRCSPMKGHSHVYWYRQLPEEGLKFMVYLQKENIIDESGMPKERFSAEFPKEGPSILRIQQVVRGDSAAYFCASSPTRDTQYFGPGTRLTVL.

The CDR3 nucleotides read TGTGCCAGCAGCCTACCCCGGAGCACAGATACGCAGTATTTT. Protein sequence: CASSLPRSTDTQYF. The rearrangement uses TRBV5-6 and TRBJ2-3; D unresolved. With 4 bases removed from V and 0 bases from J, the gap between germline ends came to 9 bases. CDR3 length equals 14 residues. Germline V lookup: CDR1 SGHDT, CDR2 YYEEEE. Drawing the rest from reference TRBV5-6 and TRBJ2-3, the complete variable domain is DAGVTQSPTHLIKTRGQQVTLRCSPKSGHDTVSWYQQALGQGPQFIFQYYEEEERQRGNFPDRFSGHQFPNYSSELNVNALLLGDSALYLCASSLPRSTDTQYFGPGTRLTVL.

This sequence joins TRBV5-4 and TRBJ2-5; D gene unclear. The CDR3 consists of 13 residues. CDR1 is SGHNT, CDR2 YYREEE, per germline (reference sequence). V was shortened by 2 bases and J by 0 bases, with 5 bases between the two germline ends. Here the CDR3 reads CASSFVYQETQYF. The CDR3 DNA reads TGTGCCAGCAGCTTCGTGTACCAAGAGACCCAGTACTTC.

This clonotype was counted many times. The V call is TRBV10-2, the J call TRBJ2-1, with TRBD1 as a possible D gene (6 bases). The length of the CDR3 is 13 residues. Per germline, CDR1 WSHSY and CDR2 SAAADI. Deletions cut 11 bases from V and 4 bases from J, with 15 bases between. The CDR3 nucleotides read TGCGCCGTACTCCGGGACAATTACAATGAGCAGTTCTTC. Translated, it gives CAVLRDNYNEQFF.

Many counts were recorded for this clonotype. The chain joins TRBV7-2 to TRBJ2-1; D uncertain. V lost 5 bases and J lost 8, with 19 bases in between. The V gene's germline CDR1 is SGHTA and CDR2 FQGNSA. The length of the CDR3 is 15 residues. CDR3 in amino acids: CASSKSWSSEDEQFF. DNA for the CDR3: TGTGCCAGCAGCAAGTCATGGAGCAGCGAGGATGAGCAGTTCTTC.

The chain is built from TRBV7-2 and TRBJ2-5, with D unresolved. CDR3 length: 14 residues. With 3 bases removed from V and 5 bases from J, the gap between germline ends came to 13 bases. Germline CDR1 SGHTA, CDR2 FQGNSA. CDR3 sequence (DNA): TGTGCCAGCAGCTTCCAGGCTACAAGGGAGACCCAGTACTTC. Amino acid sequence: CASSFQATRETQYF.

A word on this clonotype: This may come from a read error, since a much larger clone is one base off. The chain carries TRBV20-1 and TRBJ2-1, with 8 bases matching TRBD2. This CDR3 region has 15 residues. Germline values: CDR1 DFQATT, CDR2 SNEGSKA (reference sequence). CDR3 nucleotides: TGCAGTGCTAGTGATAGCGGGGTCTCCTGGAATGAGCAGTTATTC. Protein: CSASDSGVSWNEQLF.

This rearrangement joins TRBV5-5 to TRBJ1-1, with unresolved D. V was pared by 0 bases and J by 12 bases, with 12 bases between. Germline assignment: CDR1 SGHKS and CDR2 YYEKEE (reference sequence). This CDR3 contains 12 residues. The CDR3 protein is CASSLGPLGTFF. CDR3 nucleotides: TGTGCCAGCAGCTTGGGGCCACTCGGGACTTTCTTT.

V gene TRBV10-3 combines with J gene TRBJ2-7, with 12 nucleotides matching TRBD1. Germline assignment: CDR1 ENHRY and CDR2 SYGVKD. The CDR3 is made up of 16 amino acids. V lost 4 bases to trimming and J lost 3 bases; unmatched junction nucleotides: 7. In DNA form, the CDR3 reads TGTGCCATCAGTGTCGGGACAGGGGGCGGTAGCTACGAGCAGTACTTC. Residues: CAISVGTGGGSYEQYF.

This chain links TRBV10-3 with TRBJ2-6, with D hard to call. Trimming pared 7 bases from V and 0 bases from J, leaving 19 bases between. The germline V gene encodes CDR1 ENHRY and CDR2 SYGVKD. The CDR3 has 18 residues. This chain's CDR3 is CAITPRGDDLSGANVLTF. DNA of the CDR3: TGTGCCATCACCCCCCGAGGTGACGATCTCTCTGGGGCCAACGTCCTGACTTTC.

The V call is TRBV5-1, the J call TRBJ2-7, with 9 bases that match TRBD1. V was pared by 0 bases and J by 0 bases, with 13 bases of the junction left unmatched. The CDR3 covers 19 residues. Germline values: CDR1 SGHRS, CDR2 YFSETQ. This chain's CDR3 is CASSLAGSFGQGFSYEQYF. The CDR3 DNA reads TGCGCCAGCAGCTTGGCCGGGTCTTTCGGACAGGGGTTCTCCTACGAGCAGTACTTC.

This clonotype has only a few counts. The J gene is TRBJ1-2, the V gene TRBV7-2, with 7 bases that match TRBD1. With 1 base clipped from V and 6 bases from J, the junction kept 14 bases outside the gene matches. CDR3 length: 17 residues. Germline values: CDR1 SGHTA, CDR2 FQGNSA. CDR3 sequence: CASSLGPGRGLGDGYTF. As DNA, the CDR3 is TGTGCCAGCAGCTTAGGGCCGGGCAGGGGGTTAGGAGATGGCTACACCTTC.

This clonotype was seen repeatedly, ten times or more. This rearrangement joins TRBV6-1 to TRBJ1-5, with D perhaps matching TRBD1 (6 bases). Germline CDR1 and CDR2: MNHNS and SASEGT. V lost 4 bases, J lost 3 bases, and 16 bases lay in between. The CDR3 contains 16 residues. The CDR3 region has the DNA TGTGCCAGCAGTGCCCCCGGGGGGCTAACCAATCAGCCCCAGCATTTT. Encoded protein: CASSAPGGLTNQPQHF.

The chain employs TRBV10-3 and TRBJ2-2; D might be TRBD1 or TRBD2, each matching 5 bases. Germline V gives CDR1 ENHRY, CDR2 SYGVKD. There are 13 residues in the CDR3. V lost 6 bases to trimming and J lost 8 bases, with 13 bases between them. CDR3 coding DNA: TGTGCCATCAGAGGGACCGCACGGGGGGAGCTGTTTTTT. It is translated as CAIRGTARGELFF.

CDR3 amino acids: CASSQVMEETQYF. DNA for the CDR3: TGTGCCAGCAGCCAAGTTATGGAAGAGACCCAGTACTTC. V and J are TRBV3-1 and TRBJ2-5, with D unresolved. From germline, CDR1 is LGHDT and CDR2 YNNKEL (reference sequence). Trimming took off 1 base at V and 3 bases at J, with 6 bases between the two ends. CDR3 length: 13 amino acids.

J is TRBJ2-2 and V is TRBV27, with 7 bases that match TRBD2. The germline gives CDR1 MNHEY, CDR2 SMNVEV (reference sequence). V dropped 7 bases and J dropped 4; count of bases not matched to a gene: 9. The CDR3 loop spans 15 amino acids. CDR3: CASTDGPGGTGELFF. The CDR3 nucleotides are TGTGCCAGCACTGACGGCCCGGGGGGCACCGGGGAGCTGTTTTTT.

This clonotype was counted many times. This chain's CDR3 is CASSAREGARDGYTF. CDR3 DNA: TGTGCCAGCAGCGCCCGGGAGGGGGCGCGGGATGGCTACACCTTC. The V and J genes are TRBV7-2 and TRBJ1-2, with TRBD1 matching over 7 bases. Germline CDR1 reads SGHTA; CDR2 reads FQGNSA. This CDR3 spans 15 amino acids. The trim removed 5 bases at V and 6 bases at J, leaving 12 bases unmatched.

This clonotype was seen ten or more times. This rearrangement joins TRBV6-5 to TRBJ2-7; a weak D match, TRBD2 (5 bases). Germline assignment: CDR1 MNHEY and CDR2 SVGAGI. CDR3 length: 13 amino acids. V shed 5 bases and J shed 6 bases, with 14 bases lying between them. CDR3 loop: CASSLPATSEQYF. For the CDR3, the DNA is TGTGCCAGCAGTCTCCCGGCCACTAGCGAGCAGTACTTC.

This clonotype was detected once. This chain uses TRBV4-3 with TRBJ1-5, with TRBD1 as a possible D gene (6 bases). The length of the CDR3 is 14 residues. V lost 0 bases and J 7 bases, leaving 10 bases between the germline ends. Germline V gene data show CDR1 as LGHNA and CDR2 as YSLEER. In DNA form, the CDR3 reads TGCGCCAGCAGCCAAGAGGGGGGCGGCCAGCCCCAGCATTTT. Translating gives CASSQEGGGQPQHF.

This chain links TRBV12-3 or TRBV12-4 with TRBJ1-2; 9 bases fit TRBD1. V shed 10 bases and J 8 bases; nucleotides not matched to a gene: 5. CDR3 length: 11 amino acids. CDR3 loop: CAIGQGYGYTF. CDR3 DNA: TGTGCCATAGGACAGGGGTACGGCTACACCTTC.

This clonotype came up a few times. V and J are TRBV6-6 and TRBJ2-1, with a possible D match to TRBD1 (6 bases). CDR3 length equals 15 residues. V was trimmed by 7 bases and J by 1 base, leaving 14 bases between them. Germline V CDR1 and CDR2: MNHNY, SVGAGI (reference sequence). DNA of the CDR3: TGTGCCAGCAAGGATAGGGACACTTCCTACAATGAGCAGTTCTTC. This translates into CASKDRDTSYNEQFF.